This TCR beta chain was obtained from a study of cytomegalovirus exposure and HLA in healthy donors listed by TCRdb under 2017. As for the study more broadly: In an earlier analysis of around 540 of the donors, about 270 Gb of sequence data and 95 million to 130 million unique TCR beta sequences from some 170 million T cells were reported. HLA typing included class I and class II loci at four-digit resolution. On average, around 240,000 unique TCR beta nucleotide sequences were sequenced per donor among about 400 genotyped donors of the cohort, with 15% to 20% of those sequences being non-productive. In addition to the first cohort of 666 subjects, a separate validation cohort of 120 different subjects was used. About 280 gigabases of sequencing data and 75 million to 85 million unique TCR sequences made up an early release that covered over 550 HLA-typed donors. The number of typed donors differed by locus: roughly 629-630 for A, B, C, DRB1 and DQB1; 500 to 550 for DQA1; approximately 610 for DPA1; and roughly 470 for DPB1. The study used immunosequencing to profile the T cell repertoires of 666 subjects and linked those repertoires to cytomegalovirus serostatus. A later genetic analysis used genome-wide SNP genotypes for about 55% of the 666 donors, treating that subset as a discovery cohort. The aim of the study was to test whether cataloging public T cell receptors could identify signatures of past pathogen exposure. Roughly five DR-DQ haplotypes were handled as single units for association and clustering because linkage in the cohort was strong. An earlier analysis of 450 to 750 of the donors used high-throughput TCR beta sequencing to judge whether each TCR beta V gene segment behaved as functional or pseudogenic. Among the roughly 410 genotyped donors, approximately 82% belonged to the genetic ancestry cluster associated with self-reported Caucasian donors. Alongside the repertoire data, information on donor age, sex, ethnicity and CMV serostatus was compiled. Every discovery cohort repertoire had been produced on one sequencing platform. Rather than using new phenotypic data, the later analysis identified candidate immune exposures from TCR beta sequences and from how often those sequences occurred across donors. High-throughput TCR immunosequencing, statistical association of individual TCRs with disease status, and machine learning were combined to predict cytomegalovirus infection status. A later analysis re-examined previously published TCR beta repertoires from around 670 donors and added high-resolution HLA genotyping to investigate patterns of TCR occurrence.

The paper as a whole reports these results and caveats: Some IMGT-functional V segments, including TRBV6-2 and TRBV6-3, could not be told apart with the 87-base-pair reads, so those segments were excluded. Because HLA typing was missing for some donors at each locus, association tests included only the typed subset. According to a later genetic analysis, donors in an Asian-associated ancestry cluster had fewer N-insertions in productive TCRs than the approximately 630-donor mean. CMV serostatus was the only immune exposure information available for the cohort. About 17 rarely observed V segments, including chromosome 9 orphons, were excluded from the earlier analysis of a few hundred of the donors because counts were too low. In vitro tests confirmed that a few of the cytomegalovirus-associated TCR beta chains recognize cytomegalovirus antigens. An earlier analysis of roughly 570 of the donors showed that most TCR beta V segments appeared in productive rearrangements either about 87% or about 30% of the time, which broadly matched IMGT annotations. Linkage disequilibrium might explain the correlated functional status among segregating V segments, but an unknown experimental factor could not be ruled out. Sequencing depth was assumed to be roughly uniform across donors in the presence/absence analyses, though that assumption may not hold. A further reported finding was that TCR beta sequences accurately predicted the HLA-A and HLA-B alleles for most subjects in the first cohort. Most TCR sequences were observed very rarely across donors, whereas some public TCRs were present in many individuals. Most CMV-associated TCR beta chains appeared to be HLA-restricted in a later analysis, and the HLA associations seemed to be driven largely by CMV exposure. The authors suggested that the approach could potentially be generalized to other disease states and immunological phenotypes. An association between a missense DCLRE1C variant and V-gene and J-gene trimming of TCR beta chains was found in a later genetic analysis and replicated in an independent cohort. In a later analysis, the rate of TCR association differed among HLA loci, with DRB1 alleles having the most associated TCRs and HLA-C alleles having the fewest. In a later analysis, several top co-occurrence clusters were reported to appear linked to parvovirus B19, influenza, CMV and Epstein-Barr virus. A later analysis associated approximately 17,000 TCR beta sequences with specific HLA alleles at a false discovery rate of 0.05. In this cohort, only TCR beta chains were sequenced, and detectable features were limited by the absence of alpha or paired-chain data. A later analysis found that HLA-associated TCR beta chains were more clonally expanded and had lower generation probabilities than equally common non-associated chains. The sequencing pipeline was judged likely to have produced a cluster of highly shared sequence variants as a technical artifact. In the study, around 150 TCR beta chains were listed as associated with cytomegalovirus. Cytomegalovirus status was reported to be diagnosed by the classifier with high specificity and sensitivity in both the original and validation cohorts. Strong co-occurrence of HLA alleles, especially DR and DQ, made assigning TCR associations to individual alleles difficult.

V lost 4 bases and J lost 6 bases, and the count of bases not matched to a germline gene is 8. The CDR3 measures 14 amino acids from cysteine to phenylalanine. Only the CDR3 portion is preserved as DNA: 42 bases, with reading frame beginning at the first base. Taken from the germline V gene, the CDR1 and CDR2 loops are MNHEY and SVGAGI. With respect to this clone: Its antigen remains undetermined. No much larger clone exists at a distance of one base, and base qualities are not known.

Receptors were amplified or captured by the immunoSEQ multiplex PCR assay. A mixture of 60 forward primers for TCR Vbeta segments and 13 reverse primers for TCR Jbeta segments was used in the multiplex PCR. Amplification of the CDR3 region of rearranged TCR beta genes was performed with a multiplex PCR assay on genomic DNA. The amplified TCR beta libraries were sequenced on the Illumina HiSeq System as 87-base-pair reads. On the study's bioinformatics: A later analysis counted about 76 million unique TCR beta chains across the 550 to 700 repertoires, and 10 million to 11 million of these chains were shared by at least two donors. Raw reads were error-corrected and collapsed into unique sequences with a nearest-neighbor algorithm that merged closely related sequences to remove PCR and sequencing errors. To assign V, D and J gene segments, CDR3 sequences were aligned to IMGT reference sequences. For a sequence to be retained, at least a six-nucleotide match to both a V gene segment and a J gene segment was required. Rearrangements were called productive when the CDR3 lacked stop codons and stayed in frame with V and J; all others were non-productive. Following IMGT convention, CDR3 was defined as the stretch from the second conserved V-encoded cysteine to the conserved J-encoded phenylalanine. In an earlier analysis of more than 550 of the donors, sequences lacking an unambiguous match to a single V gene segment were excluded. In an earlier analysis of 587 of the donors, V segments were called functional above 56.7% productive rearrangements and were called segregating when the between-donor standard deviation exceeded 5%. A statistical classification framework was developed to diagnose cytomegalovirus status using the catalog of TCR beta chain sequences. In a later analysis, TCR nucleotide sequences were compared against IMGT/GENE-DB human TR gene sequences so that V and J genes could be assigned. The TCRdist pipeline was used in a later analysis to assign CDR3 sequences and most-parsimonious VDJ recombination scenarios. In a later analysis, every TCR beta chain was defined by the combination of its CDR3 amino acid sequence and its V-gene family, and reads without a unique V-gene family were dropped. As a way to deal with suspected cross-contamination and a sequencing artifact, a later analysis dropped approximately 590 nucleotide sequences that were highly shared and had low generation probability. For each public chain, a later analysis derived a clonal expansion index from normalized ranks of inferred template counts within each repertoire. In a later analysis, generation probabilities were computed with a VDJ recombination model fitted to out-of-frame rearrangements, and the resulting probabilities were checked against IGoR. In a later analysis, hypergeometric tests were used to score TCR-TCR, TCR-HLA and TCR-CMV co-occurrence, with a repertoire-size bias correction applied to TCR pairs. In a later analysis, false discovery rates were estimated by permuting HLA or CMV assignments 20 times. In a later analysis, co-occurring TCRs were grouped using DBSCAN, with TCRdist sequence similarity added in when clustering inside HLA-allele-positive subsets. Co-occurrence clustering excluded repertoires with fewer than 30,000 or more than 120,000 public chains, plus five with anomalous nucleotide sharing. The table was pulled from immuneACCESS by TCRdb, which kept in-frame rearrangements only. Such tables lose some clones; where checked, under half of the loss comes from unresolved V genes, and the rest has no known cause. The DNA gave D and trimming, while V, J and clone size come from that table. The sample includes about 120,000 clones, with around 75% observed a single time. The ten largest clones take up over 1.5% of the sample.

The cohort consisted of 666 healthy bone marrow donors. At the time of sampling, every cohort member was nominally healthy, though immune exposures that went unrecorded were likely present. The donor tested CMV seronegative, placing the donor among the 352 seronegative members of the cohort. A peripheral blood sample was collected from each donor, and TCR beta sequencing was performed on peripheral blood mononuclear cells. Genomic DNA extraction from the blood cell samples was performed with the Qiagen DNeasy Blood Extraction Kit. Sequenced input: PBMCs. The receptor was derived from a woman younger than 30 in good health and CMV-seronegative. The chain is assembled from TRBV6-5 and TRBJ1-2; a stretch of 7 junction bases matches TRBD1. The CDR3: CASSSAGTVNGYTF. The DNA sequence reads TGTGCCAGCAGTTCCGCCGGGACAGTCAATGGCTACACCTTC.